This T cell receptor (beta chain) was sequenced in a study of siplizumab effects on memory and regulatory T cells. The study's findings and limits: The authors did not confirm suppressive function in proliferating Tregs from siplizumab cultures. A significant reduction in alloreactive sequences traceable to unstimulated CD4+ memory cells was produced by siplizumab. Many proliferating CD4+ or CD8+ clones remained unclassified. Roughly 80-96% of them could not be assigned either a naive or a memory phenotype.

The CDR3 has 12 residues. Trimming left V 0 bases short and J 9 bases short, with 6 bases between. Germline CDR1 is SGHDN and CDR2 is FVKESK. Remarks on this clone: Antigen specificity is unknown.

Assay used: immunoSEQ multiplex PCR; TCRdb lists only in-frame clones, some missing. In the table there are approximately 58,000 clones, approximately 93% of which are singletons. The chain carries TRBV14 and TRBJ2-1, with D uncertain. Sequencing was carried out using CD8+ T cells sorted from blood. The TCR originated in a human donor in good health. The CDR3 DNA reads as TGTGCCAGCAGCCAAGATCCTCCTGAGCAGTTCTTC. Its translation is CASSQDPPEQFF.